These 30 T cell receptor beta chains originate from one sample sequenced in a study of T cell responses to AZD1222 COVID-19 vaccine. Assay used: immunoSEQ multiplex PCR; TCRdb lists only in-frame clones, some missing. Here the sample spans some 140,000 clones, approximately 90% being singletons. Sequencing used peripheral blood, obtained on day 0 of AZD1222 vaccination. The receptors here all came from an adult in good health.

This chain joins TRBV29-1 and TRBJ1-1, with a tentative D call TRBD1 (5 bases). V lost 8 bases and J 0 bases, leaving 13 bases between the germline ends. The CDR3 loop spans 13 amino acids. Looked up from germline, CDR1 is SQVTM and CDR2 is ANQGSEA. The DNA for the CDR3 is TGCAGCTTTGGGGGACCGGTGAACACTGAAGCTTTCTTT. Its protein product is CSFGGPVNTEAFF. The full variable domain, with the rest looked up from reference TRBV29-1 and TRBJ1-1, is SAVISQKPSRDICQRGTSLTIQCQVDSQVTMMFWYRQQPGQSLTLIATANQGSEATYESGFVIDKFPISRPNLTFSTLTVSNMSPEDSSIYLCSFGGPVNTEAFFGQGTRLTVV.

The count of this clone is one. V gene TRBV4-3 combines with J gene TRBJ2-1, with TRBD2 matching 12 bases. This CDR3 region has 16 residues. Trimming at V came to 0 bases and at J to 10 bases, leaving 7 bases not matched to a gene. CDR1 is LGHNA and CDR2 is YSLEER in the germline V gene. CDR3 protein: CASSQEGLAGPMEQFF. The CDR3 DNA sequence: TGCGCCAGCAGCCAAGAAGGACTAGCGGGGCCCATGGAGCAGTTCTTC.

The rearrangement uses TRBV9 and TRBJ1-6, with 7 positions matching TRBD1. Germline V gene sequence: CDR1 SGDLS, CDR2 YYNGEE. The CDR3 covers 18 residues. The V gene end was trimmed by 2 bases and the J gene end by 13 bases; junction bases not matched to a gene: 21. The CDR3 bases are TGTGCCAGCAGCGTGCGGCCACAGGGGTTAGGGGGAGTTCCCCCCCTCCACTTT. Protein sequence: CASSVRPQGLGGVPPLHF. Full variable domain (outside the CDR3, taken from reference TRBV9 and TRBJ1-6): DSGVTQTPKHLITATGQRVTLRCSPRSGDLSVYWYQQSLDQGLQFLIQYYNGEERAKGNILERFSAQQFPDLHSELNLSSLELGDSALYFCASSVRPQGLGGVPPLHFGNGTRLTVT.

The chain links TRBV18 to TRBJ1-1; no reliable D call. Per germline, CDR1 KGHSH and CDR2 LQKENI. The CDR3 contains 13 residues. Trimming cost V 1 base and J 1 base, with 4 bases left between them. In nucleotides, the CDR3 is TGTGCCAGCTCACCACGGGAGAACACTGAAGCTTTCTTT. Translated: CASSPRENTEAFF.

The gene calls are TRBV5-1 and TRBJ1-5; tentative D call: TRBD1 (6 bases). The CDR3 extends over 16 amino acids. V was trimmed by 0 bases and J by 1 base, leaving 11 bases between them. The germline CDR1 and CDR2 sequences are SGHRS and YFSETQ. In DNA form, the CDR3 reads TGCGCCAGCAGCTTGGAAGGGGGGGCGAGCAATCAGCCCCAGCATTTT. It yields the protein CASSLEGGASNQPQHF.

The chain uses TRBV28 and TRBJ1-1; a possible D gene is TRBD1 (6 bases). V lost 11 bases to trimming and J lost 0 bases, with 16 bases between them. Germline values: CDR1 MDHEN, CDR2 SYDVKM. The CDR3 runs 14 residues. DNA of the CDR3: TGTGCCTCGATACAGGGAACCGTGAACACTGAAGCTTTCTTT. The encoded protein is CASIQGTVNTEAFF.

The chain carries TRBV9 and TRBJ2-1; D may match TRBD1 or TRBD2 (5 bases each). The CDR3 is 18 amino acids. V lost 0 bases, J lost 2 bases, and 18 bases lay in between. Germline-derived CDR1 and CDR2 are SGDLS and YYNGEE. CDR3 residues: CASSVGGTPANTYNEQFF. CDR3 in DNA: TGTGCCAGCAGCGTAGGAGGGACCCCAGCGAACACCTACAATGAGCAGTTCTTC.

This sequence joins TRBV10-3 and TRBJ2-7; no clear D gene. The germline gives CDR1 ENHRY, CDR2 SYGVKD. V was clipped by 0 bases and J by 4 bases, with 13 bases between them. The CDR3 extends over 15 amino acids. The CDR3 here is CAISESNTKRYEQYF. CDR3 in DNA: TGTGCCATCAGTGAGTCGAACACGAAAAGGTACGAGCAGTACTTC.

V gene TRBV18 combines with J gene TRBJ2-5; 12 positions agree with TRBD2. The CDR3 is 16 residues long. The germline V gene has CDR1 KGHSH and CDR2 LQKENI. V lost 3 bases, J lost 4 bases, and 6 bases stayed unmatched. Here the CDR3 DNA reads TGTGCCAGCTCACCGAATGGACTAGCGGGGATAGAGACCCAGTACTTC. Residues: CASSPNGLAGIETQYF.

The gene calls are TRBV10-1 and TRBJ1-1, with D unresolved. The CDR3 spans 14 residues. Trimming cost V 3 bases and J 5 bases, with 13 bases left between them. Germline V gene lookup returns CDR1 WNHNN and CDR2 SYGVQD (reference sequence). The CDR3, as DNA: TGCGCCAGCAGTGATGCTTTCTCGAGGACTGAAGCTTTCTTT. Amino acid sequence: CASSDAFSRTEAFF.

V and J are TRBV28 and TRBJ1-5; unclear D gene. Germline lookup yields CDR1 MDHEN and CDR2 SYDVKM. The V end lost 1 base, the J end lost 0 bases, and 13 bases lay between the germline ends. The CDR3 consists of 17 residues. The CDR3 reads CASSLSFPDNSNQPQHF. DNA of the CDR3: TGTGCCAGCAGTTTATCCTTCCCAGACAATAGCAATCAGCCCCAGCATTTT.

The V call is TRBV12-3 or TRBV12-4, the J call TRBJ1-5, with TRBD1 identical over 7 bases. The CDR3 length is 12 residues. With V trimmed by 8 bases and J by 7 bases, 5 bases remained unmatched. CDR3: CASRQGQQPQHF. The CDR3 DNA sequence: TGTGCCAGCCGACAGGGACAACAGCCCCAGCATTTT.

This clone is a singleton in its sample. DNA for the CDR3: TGCAGCGTTGAAATTGGGACCGCGAATTTTTTCTTT. As protein: CSVEIGTANFFF. The chain joins TRBV29-1 to TRBJ1-1, with a weak D call TRBD1 (5 bases). The CDR3 runs 12 residues. Trimming took off 2 bases at V and 13 bases at J, with 17 bases between the two ends. Per the germline V gene, CDR1 is SQVTM and CDR2 is ANQGSEA.

J is TRBJ2-1 and V is TRBV2; D is perhaps TRBD2 (6 bases). V shed 7 bases and J shed 6 bases, with 10 bases lying between them. Germline V CDR1 and CDR2: SNHLY, FYNNEI. This CDR3 comprises 12 residues. The CDR3 nucleotides read TGTGCCAGCAAGTTAGCGGTCAATGAGCAGTTCTTC. It translates to CASKLAVNEQFF.

The chain carries TRBV7-6 and TRBJ1-1; D is perhaps TRBD1 (6 bases). The CDR3 is 15 amino acids. CDR1 and CDR2 (germline): SGHVS, FNYEAQ. V was trimmed by 1 base and J by 1 base, leaving 10 bases between them. The CDR3 DNA is TGTGCCAGCAGCTTAGTCAGGGGACCGAACACTGAAGCTTTCTTT. Encoded protein: CASSLVRGPNTEAFF.

The rearrangement uses TRBV28 and TRBJ1-4, with D unclear. Per germline, CDR1 MDHEN and CDR2 SYDVKM. CDR3 length: 12 amino acids. Trimming took off 3 bases at V and 8 bases at J, with 7 bases between the two ends. The CDR3 region is CASSLRLEKLFF. CDR3 bases: TGTGCCAGCAGTTTGAGACTGGAAAAACTGTTTTTT.

This rearrangement joins TRBV19 to TRBJ1-2, with a possible D match to TRBD1 (6 bases). Trimming pared 5 bases from V and 2 bases from J, leaving 12 bases between. The CDR3 has 14 amino acids. Germline-derived CDR1 and CDR2 are LNHDA and SQIVND (reference sequence). The DNA of the CDR3 is TGTGCCAGTAGTGCAACCGGACAGAACTATGGCTACACCTTC. Its translation is CASSATGQNYGYTF.

The chain recombines TRBV4-1 with TRBJ1-6, with D possibly being TRBD1 (5 bases). Germline CDR1 is MGHRA and CDR2 is YSYEKL. Trimming cost V 4 bases and J 5 bases, with 21 bases left between them. The CDR3 runs to 18 residues. The CDR3 loop reads CASSRIVGKGEDNSPLHF. The CDR3 region has the DNA TGCGCCAGCAGCCGTATCGTGGGGAAAGGGGAAGATAATTCACCCCTCCACTTT.

The rearrangement uses TRBV5-1 and TRBJ1-6, with D possibly TRBD1 on 5 matching bases. Trimming removed 0 bases at V and 7 bases at J, with 11 bases between. Germline CDR1 reads SGHRS; CDR2 reads YFSETQ. The CDR3 totals 15 residues. The CDR3 sequence is CASSLGAGPNSPLHF. Written as DNA, the CDR3 is TGCGCCAGCAGCTTGGGCGCAGGGCCCAATTCACCCCTCCACTTT.

The genes are TRBV28 and TRBJ1-1; perhaps TRBD1 as D (6 bases). CDR3 length equals 12 residues. The ends were cut back, 8 bases at V and 4 bases at J, with 11 bases in the middle. The germline gives CDR1 MDHEN, CDR2 SYDVKM. The CDR3 loop is CASWGAGTEAFF. As DNA, the CDR3 is TGTGCCAGCTGGGGGGCTGGCACTGAAGCTTTCTTT.

This clone was seen once. The chain couples TRBV7-9 to TRBJ1-1, with no clear D. CDR1 and CDR2 (germline): SEHNR, FQNEAQ (reference sequence). There are 13 residues in the CDR3. V gave up 5 bases and J gave up 7 bases, with 14 bases separating them. CDR3 in amino acids: CASSPPVPGEAFF. CDR3 nucleotides: TGTGCCAGCAGCCCCCCGGTGCCAGGTGAAGCTTTCTTT.

V usage is TRBV27 and J usage is TRBJ1-6; possibly TRBD1 for D (5 bases). The length of the CDR3 is 13 residues. Germline values: CDR1 MNHEY, CDR2 SMNVEV (reference sequence). The ends were cut back, 2 bases at V and 11 bases at J, with 10 bases in the middle. For the CDR3, the DNA is TGTGCCAGCAGTTTAAGGGGTCTGACACCCCTCCACTTT. Its protein product is CASSLRGLTPLHF.

V and J are TRBV6-5 and TRBJ2-2; D is undetermined. This CDR3 has 13 amino acids. With 7 bases removed from V and 6 bases from J, the gap between germline ends came to 12 bases. CDR1 and CDR2 (germline): MNHEY, SVGAGI. The CDR3 coding sequence is TGTGCCAGCATTCTCCAGGAGCCCGGGGAGCTGTTTTTT. Protein: CASILQEPGELFF.

This clone was seen just once. The chain joins TRBV6-5 to TRBJ1-1; D possibly corresponds to TRBD1 (6 bases). Trimming stripped 5 bases from V and 5 bases from J, with 18 bases between. Per germline, CDR1 MNHEY and CDR2 SVGAGI. The CDR3 extends over 15 amino acids. The CDR3 DNA reads as TGTGCCAGCAGTACCTGGGGGGCTTCTGGTACTGAAGCTTTCTTT. Translation: CASSTWGASGTEAFF.

This CDR3 is CASKSPRGAPKKNEQFF. The CDR3 region has the DNA TGTGCCAGCAAATCCCCACGGGGGGCCCCTAAAAAGAATGAGCAGTTCTTC. The genes are TRBV28 and TRBJ2-1; tentatively, D is TRBD2 (7 bases). The CDR3 totals 17 residues. V lost 7 bases and J lost 7, with 26 bases in between. Germline assignment: CDR1 MDHEN and CDR2 SYDVKM.

V usage is TRBV4-1 and J usage is TRBJ1-1; D is possibly TRBD1 (5 bases). The V gene's germline CDR1 is MGHRA and CDR2 YSYEKL. The germline V and J ends were trimmed by 4 bases and 6 bases, with 18 bases remaining between them. The CDR3 has 15 amino acids. The CDR3 nucleotides are TGCGCCAGCAGCCCCCGAGGCAGGGATGGGGCTGAAGCTTTCTTT. Translation: CASSPRGRDGAEAFF.

This chain links TRBV29-1 with TRBJ1-2; 11 bases agree with TRBD1. The CDR3 extends over 17 amino acids. After removal of 0 bases from V and 5 bases from J, the junction contained 11 bases not matched to a gene. Germline CDR1 reads SQVTM; CDR2 reads ANQGSEA. The CDR3 DNA reads TGCAGCGTTGAAGATCTCCTGGGACAGGGGGGAATTTATGGCTACACCTTC. Translated, it gives CSVEDLLGQGGIYGYTF.

This clone appeared a few times. The V gene is TRBV5-5, the J gene TRBJ1-6; D is ambiguous. Germline V gene data show CDR1 as SGHKS and CDR2 as YYEKEE (reference sequence). This CDR3 comprises 13 residues. Between the trimmed V and J ends, which lost 5 bases and 12 bases, there was a span of 15 bases. The chain's CDR3 is CASSTGPEGPLHF. The CDR3 DNA follows: TGTGCCAGCAGTACTGGACCCGAAGGACCCCTCCACTTT.

The chain recombines TRBV5-1 with TRBJ1-1; unclear D gene. The CDR3 runs to 12 residues. The V end was cut by 1 base, the J end by 8 bases, with 9 bases between. Germline CDR1 is SGHRS and CDR2 is YFSETQ. CDR3 sequence (DNA): TGCGCCAGCAGCTTGATGAAGGGAGAAGCTTTCTTT. Its translation: CASSLMKGEAFF.

The chain combines TRBV9 with TRBJ1-3; the match to TRBD1 covers 11 bases. The CDR3 sequence is 18 residues long. Germline values: CDR1 SGDLS, CDR2 YYNGEE. With V trimmed by 3 bases and J by 4 bases, 12 bases remained unmatched. As DNA, the CDR3 is TGTGCCAGCAGCGCAATCCCCCGGACAGGGGGCGCCGGAAACACCATATATTTT. This gives the protein CASSAIPRTGGAGNTIYF.